These 4 T cell receptor beta chains originate from one sample sequenced in a study of blood T cell repertoires in COVID-19. Sequencing used immunoSEQ multiplex PCR; TCRdb keeps in-frame clones, though not all of them. This sample carries under 350,000 clones, around nine tenths of them seen once, and the ten largest clones take over 1%. Sequenced: peripheral blood. These receptors were obtained from a man between 65 and 79 years old with acute or convalescent COVID-19.

The chain links TRBV9 to TRBJ1-6; the D is unclear. The V gene lost 0 bases and the J gene lost 8 bases, with 15 bases spanning the gap. Germline V CDR1 and CDR2: SGDLS, YYNGEE. This CDR3 is 16 amino acids long. The CDR3 DNA sequence: TGTGCCAGCAGCGTAGACAGCTTCCCTGAACATTCACCCCTCCACTTT. This sequence encodes CASSVDSFPEHSPLHF.

The chain couples TRBV24-1 to TRBJ2-3; D possibly corresponds to TRBD2 (6 bases). CDR1 KGHDR and CDR2 SFDVKD come from the germline V gene. This CDR3 is built from 16 residues. Trimming stripped 4 bases from V and 6 bases from J, with 19 bases between. CDR3 sequence (DNA): TGTGCCACCAGTGAGCCCCTAGGAGGGGTATCCGATACGCAGTATTTT. Amino acid sequence: CATSEPLGGVSDTQYF.

The chain has TRBV6-6 and TRBJ1-4; D ambiguous. The CDR3 has 16 residues. Germline CDR1 is MNHNY and CDR2 is SVGAGI (reference sequence). V lost 0 bases and J 4 bases, leaving 12 bases between the germline ends. The CDR3 spells CASSYSISELNEKLFF. CDR3 in DNA: TGTGCCAGCAGTTACTCGATTTCGGAGCTTAATGAAAAACTGTTTTTT.

This clone was counted once. This chain connects TRBV29-1 to TRBJ1-2; 10 positions match TRBD1. Germline V lookup: CDR1 SQVTM, CDR2 ANQGSEA. CDR3 size: 11 residues. J lost 6 bases, V lost 7 bases, and 2 bases had no gene match. The CDR3, as DNA: TGCAGCGCCGGACAGGGGGATGGCTACACCTTC. Its protein is CSAGQGDGYTF.